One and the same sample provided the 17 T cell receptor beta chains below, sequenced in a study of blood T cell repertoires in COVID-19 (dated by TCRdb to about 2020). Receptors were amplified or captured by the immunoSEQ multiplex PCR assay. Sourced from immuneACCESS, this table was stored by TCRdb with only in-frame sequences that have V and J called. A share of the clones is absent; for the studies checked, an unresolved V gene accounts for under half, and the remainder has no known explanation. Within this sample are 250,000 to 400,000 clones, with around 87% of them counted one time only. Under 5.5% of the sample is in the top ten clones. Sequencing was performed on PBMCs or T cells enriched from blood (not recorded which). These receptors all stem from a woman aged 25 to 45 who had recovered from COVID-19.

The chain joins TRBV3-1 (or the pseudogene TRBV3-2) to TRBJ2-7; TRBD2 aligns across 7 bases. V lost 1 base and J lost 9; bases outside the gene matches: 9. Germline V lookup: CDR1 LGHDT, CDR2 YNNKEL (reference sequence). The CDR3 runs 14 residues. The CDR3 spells CASSQVAGGGLQYF. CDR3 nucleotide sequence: TGTGCCAGCAGCCAAGTCGCGGGCGGGGGTCTGCAGTACTTC.

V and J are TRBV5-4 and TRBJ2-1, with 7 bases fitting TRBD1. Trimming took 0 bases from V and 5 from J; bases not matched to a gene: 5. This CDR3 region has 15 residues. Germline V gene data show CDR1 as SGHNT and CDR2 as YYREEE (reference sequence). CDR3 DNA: TGTGCCAGCAGCTTGGCCGGGACAGCTAACAATGAGCAGTTCTTC. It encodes CASSLAGTANNEQFF.

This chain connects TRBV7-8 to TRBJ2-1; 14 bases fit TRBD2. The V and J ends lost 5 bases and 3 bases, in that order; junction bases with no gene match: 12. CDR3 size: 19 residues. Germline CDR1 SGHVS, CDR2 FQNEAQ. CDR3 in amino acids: CASSIRTSGGHEFYNEQFF. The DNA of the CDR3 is TGTGCCAGCAGCATAAGGACTAGCGGGGGGCATGAGTTCTACAATGAGCAGTTCTTC. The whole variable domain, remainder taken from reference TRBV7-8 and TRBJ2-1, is GAGVSQSPRYKVAKRGQDVALRCDPISGHVSLFWYQQALGQGPEFLTYFQNEAQLDKSGLPSDRFFAERPEGSVSTLKIQRTQQEDSAVYLCASSIRTSGGHEFYNEQFFGPGTRLTVL.

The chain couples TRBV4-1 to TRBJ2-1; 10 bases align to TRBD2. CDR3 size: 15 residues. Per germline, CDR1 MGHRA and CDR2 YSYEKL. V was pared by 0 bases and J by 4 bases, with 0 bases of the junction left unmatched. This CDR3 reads CASSQELAGYNEQFF. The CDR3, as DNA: TGCGCCAGCAGCCAAGAACTAGCGGGGTACAATGAGCAGTTCTTC.

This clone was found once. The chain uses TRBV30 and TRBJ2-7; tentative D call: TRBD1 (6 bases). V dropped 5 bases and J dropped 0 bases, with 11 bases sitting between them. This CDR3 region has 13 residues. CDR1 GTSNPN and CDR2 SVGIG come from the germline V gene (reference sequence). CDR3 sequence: CAWLTGDSYEQYF. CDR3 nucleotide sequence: TGTGCCTGGCTGACAGGAGACTCCTACGAGCAGTACTTC. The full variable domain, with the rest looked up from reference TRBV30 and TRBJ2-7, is SQTIHQWPATLVQPVGSPLSLECTVEGTSNPNLYWYRQAAGRGLQLLFYSVGIGQISSEVPQNLSASRPQDRQFILSSKKLLLSDSGFYLCAWLTGDSYEQYFGPGTRLTVT.

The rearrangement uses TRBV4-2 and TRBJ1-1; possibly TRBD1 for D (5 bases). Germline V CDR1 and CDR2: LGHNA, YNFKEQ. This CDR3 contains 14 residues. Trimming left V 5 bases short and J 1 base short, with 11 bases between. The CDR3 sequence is CASSSFTGNTEAFF. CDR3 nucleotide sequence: TGTGCCAGCAGCTCCTTTACAGGGAACACTGAAGCTTTCTTT.

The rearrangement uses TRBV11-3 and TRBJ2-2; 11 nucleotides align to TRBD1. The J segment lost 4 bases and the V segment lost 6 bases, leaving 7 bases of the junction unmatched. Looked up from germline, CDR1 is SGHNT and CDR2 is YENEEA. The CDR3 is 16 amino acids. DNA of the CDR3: TGTGCCAGCAGTCACCCGGGACAGGGGGGCACCGGGGAGCTGTTTTTT. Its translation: CASSHPGQGGTGELFF. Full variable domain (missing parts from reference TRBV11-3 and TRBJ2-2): EAGVVQSPRYKIIEKKQPVAFWCNPISGHNTLYWYLQNLGQGPELLIRYENEEAVDDSQLPKDRFSAERLKGVDSTLKIQPAELGDSAVYLCASSHPGQGGTGELFFGEGSRLTVL.

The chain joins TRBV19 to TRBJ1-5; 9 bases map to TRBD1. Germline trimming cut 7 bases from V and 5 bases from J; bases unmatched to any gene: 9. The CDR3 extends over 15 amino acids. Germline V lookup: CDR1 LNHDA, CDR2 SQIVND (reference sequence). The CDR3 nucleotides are TGTGCCAGTACCCCGAAGGACAGGGGATATCAGCCCCAGCATTTT. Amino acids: CASTPKDRGYQPQHF.

In DNA, the CDR3 is TGTGCCACCAGCAGAGTGGGTTTGGCGGTTGAAGCTTTCTTT. Translation: CATSRVGLAVEAFF. The genes are TRBV15 and TRBJ1-1; D gene unclear. Deletions cut 1 base from V and 7 bases from J, with 13 bases between. The CDR3 totals 14 residues. Germline V gives CDR1 LNHNV, CDR2 YYDKDF (reference sequence).

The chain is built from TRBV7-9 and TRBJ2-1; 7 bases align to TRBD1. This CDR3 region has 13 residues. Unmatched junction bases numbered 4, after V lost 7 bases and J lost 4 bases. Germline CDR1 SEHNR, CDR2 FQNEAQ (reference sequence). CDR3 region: CASIGTVYNEQFF. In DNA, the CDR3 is TGTGCCAGCATTGGGACAGTATACAATGAGCAGTTCTTC. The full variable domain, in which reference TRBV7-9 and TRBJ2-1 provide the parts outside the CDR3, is DTGVSQNPRHKITKRGQNVTFRCDPISEHNRLYWYRQTLGQGPEFLTYFQNEAQLEKSRLLSDRFSAERPKGSFSTLEIQRTEQGDSAMYLCASIGTVYNEQFFGPGTRLTVL.

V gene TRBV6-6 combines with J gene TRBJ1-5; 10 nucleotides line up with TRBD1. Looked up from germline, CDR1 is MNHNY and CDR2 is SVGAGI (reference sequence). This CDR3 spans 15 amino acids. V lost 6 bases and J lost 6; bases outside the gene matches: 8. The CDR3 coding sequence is TGTGCCAGCAGACCGACAGGGGGCGAAGTTCAGCCCCAGCATTTT. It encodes CASRPTGGEVQPQHF.

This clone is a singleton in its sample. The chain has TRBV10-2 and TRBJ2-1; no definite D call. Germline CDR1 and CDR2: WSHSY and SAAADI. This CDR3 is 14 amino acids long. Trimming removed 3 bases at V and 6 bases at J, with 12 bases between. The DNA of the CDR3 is TGCGCCAGCAGTGAATCGAGCGTCGGCAATGAGCAGTTCTTC. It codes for CASSESSVGNEQFF.

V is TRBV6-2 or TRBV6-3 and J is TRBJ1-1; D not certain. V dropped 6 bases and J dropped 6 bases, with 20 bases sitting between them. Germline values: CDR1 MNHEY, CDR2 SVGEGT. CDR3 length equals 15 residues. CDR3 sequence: CASSLKPEAGAEAFF. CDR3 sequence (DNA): TGTGCCAGCAGCCTTAAGCCCGAGGCTGGCGCTGAAGCTTTCTTT.

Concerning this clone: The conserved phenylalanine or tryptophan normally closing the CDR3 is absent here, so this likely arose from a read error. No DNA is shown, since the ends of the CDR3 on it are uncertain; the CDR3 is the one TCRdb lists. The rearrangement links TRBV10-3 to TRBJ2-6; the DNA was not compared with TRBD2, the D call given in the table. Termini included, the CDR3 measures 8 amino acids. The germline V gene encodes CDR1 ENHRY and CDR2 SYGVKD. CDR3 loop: CAISESPS.

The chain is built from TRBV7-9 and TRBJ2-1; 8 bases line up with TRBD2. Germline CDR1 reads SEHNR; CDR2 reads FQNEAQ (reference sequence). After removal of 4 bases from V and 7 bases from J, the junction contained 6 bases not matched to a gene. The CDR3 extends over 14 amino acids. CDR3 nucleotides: TGTGCCAGCAGCTCCCTACTAGCGGTGAATGAGCAGTTCTTC. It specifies CASSSLLAVNEQFF.

CDR3 sequence (DNA): TGTGCCAGTACTCTGACAGGGGCCGGGGAGCTGTTTTTT. Its translation: CASTLTGAGELFF. J is TRBJ2-2 and V is TRBV19, with 8 bases fitting TRBD1. Germline CDR1 reads LNHDA; CDR2 reads SQIVND (reference sequence). The CDR3 loop spans 13 amino acids. V lost 7 bases and J lost 6; bases outside the gene matches: 4.

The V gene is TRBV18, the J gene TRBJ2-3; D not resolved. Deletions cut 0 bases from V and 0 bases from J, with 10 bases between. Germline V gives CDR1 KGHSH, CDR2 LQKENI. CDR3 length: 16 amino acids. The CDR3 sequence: CASSPPSYGSTDTQYF. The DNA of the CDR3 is TGTGCCAGCTCACCACCTAGCTACGGGAGCACAGATACGCAGTATTTT.